The 15 T cell receptor beta chains below all came from one sample that was sequenced in a study of memory CD4+ T cells and cytomegalovirus serostatus. Produced via immunoSEQ multiplex PCR; TCRdb's table is partial and in-frame only. Altogether roughly 84,000 clones are present, 75% to 90% being singletons, with the ten largest covering around 0.78%. Single viable CD3+CD4+CD8-CD45RO+ cells were sorted as the memory CD4+ T cells. Sequenced sample: memory CD4+ T cells from blood. These receptors originate from an adult in good health and CMV-seronegative.

The chain couples TRBV10-3 to TRBJ2-7; D tentatively fits TRBD1 or TRBD2 (5 bases each). Germline CDR1 reads ENHRY; CDR2 reads SYGVKD. V was trimmed by 0 bases and J by 0 bases, leaving 12 bases between them. The CDR3 spans 16 residues. CDR3 loop: CAISESGRGDSYEQYF. CDR3 nucleotides: TGTGCCATCAGTGAGTCGGGTAGGGGAGACTCCTACGAGCAGTACTTC.

The rearrangement links TRBV30 to TRBJ1-1, with TRBD1 matching 12 bases. Trimming removed 3 bases from V and 0 bases from J; junction bases left unmatched: 5. The CDR3 is 16 amino acids. In germline, CDR1 is GTSNPN, CDR2 SVGIG (reference sequence). CDR3 residues: CAWRRDRGLVNTEAFF. The CDR3 nucleotides read TGTGCCTGGAGGCGGGACAGGGGGCTAGTGAACACTGAAGCTTTCTTT.

The rearrangement links TRBV28 to TRBJ1-1, with 7 positions matching TRBD1. CDR1 is MDHEN and CDR2 is SYDVKM in the germline V gene. Trimming removed 4 bases from V and 2 bases from J; junction bases left unmatched: 4. CDR3 length: 14 residues. The DNA of the CDR3 is TGTGCCAGCAGTTCGACAGGGCTTAACACTGAAGCTTTCTTT. Amino acid sequence: CASSSTGLNTEAFF.

Of note for this clone: Other nucleotide sequences in the sample specify the same CDR3. The V gene is TRBV19, the J gene TRBJ2-1; TRBD2 agrees at 10 bases. Germline assignment: CDR1 LNHDA and CDR2 SQIVND (reference sequence). After removal of 5 bases from V and 4 bases from J, the junction contained 5 bases not matched to a gene. The CDR3 is made up of 15 amino acids. In DNA form, the CDR3 reads TGTGCCAGTAGTGTCCTAGCGGGGGTGTACAATGAGCAGTTCTTC. Translated, it gives CASSVLAGVYNEQFF.

CDR3 region: CASSLEGQLEYF. The CDR3, as DNA: TGTGCCAGCAGCTTGGAGGGGCAGCTTGAGTACTTC. The genes are TRBV5-5 and TRBJ2-7; D might be TRBD1 (5 bases). The CDR3 extends over 12 amino acids. Germline V lookup: CDR1 SGHKS, CDR2 YYEKEE (reference sequence). Trimming pared 0 bases from V and 11 bases from J, leaving 12 bases between.

This clone was counted only a few times. The gene calls are TRBV20-1 and TRBJ1-2, with D uncertain. The CDR3 is made up of 11 amino acids. Germline values: CDR1 DFQATT, CDR2 SNEGSKA (reference sequence). CDR3 amino acids: CSSRESYGYTF. CDR3 coding DNA: TGCAGCTCGAGGGAGAGCTATGGCTACACCTTC.

This chain uses TRBV10-3 with TRBJ1-1, with no clear D. CDR1 is ENHRY, CDR2 SYGVKD, per germline. The V and J ends lost 3 bases and 1 base respectively, with 3 bases between them. This CDR3 has 12 residues. The chain's CDR3 is CAISDRNTEAFF. The CDR3 DNA is TGTGCCATCAGTGACAGGAACACTGAAGCTTTCTTT.

This rearrangement joins TRBV6-6 to TRBJ1-5; D gene uncertain. The CDR3 sequence is 13 residues long. Germline loops: CDR1 MNHNY, CDR2 SVGAGI (reference sequence). V was clipped by 0 bases and J by 6 bases, with 6 bases between them. CDR3 protein: CASSYSIGQPQHF. CDR3 coding DNA: TGTGCCAGCAGTTACTCGATCGGTCAGCCCCAGCATTTT.

With respect to this clone: The junction and the germline gene differ at one end; a read error may be behind it. V usage is TRBV30 and J usage is TRBJ1-6; no clear D. The CDR3 has 12 residues. CDR1 is GTSNPN, CDR2 SVGIG, per germline (reference sequence). CDR3 sequence: CAWSHTNSPLHF. CDR3 DNA sequence: TGTGCCTGGAGTCATACTAATTCGCCCCTCCACTTT.

V is TRBV29-1 and J is TRBJ2-1; D not certain. The germline CDR1 and CDR2 sequences are SQVTM and ANQGSEA. V was trimmed by 4 bases and J by 6 bases, leaving 4 bases between them. The CDR3 totals 10 residues. The CDR3 region has the DNA TGCAGCGTTGGCTCCAATGAGCAGTTCTTC. Its protein is CSVGSNEQFF.

This chain uses TRBV7-8 with TRBJ1-1; TRBD1 agrees at 7 bases. V trimming: 5 bases; J trimming: 1 base; junction bases outside the gene matches: 7. The CDR3 contains 15 residues. Germline values: CDR1 SGHVS, CDR2 FQNEAQ. In DNA, the CDR3 is TGTGCCAGCAGCCCCTGGACAGGCGAGAACACTGAAGCTTTCTTT. Translating gives CASSPWTGENTEAFF.

This clone came up a few times. The chain is built from TRBV4-2 and TRBJ1-1; D remains ambiguous. Germline CDR1 reads LGHNA; CDR2 reads YNFKEQ. Between the trimmed V and J ends, which lost 7 bases and 8 bases, there was a span of 17 bases. The CDR3 is 13 residues long. CDR3 residues: CASTPSVGREAFF. The CDR3 DNA sequence: TGTGCCAGCACCCCCTCCGTCGGCCGGGAAGCTTTCTTT.

The V call is TRBV5-1, the J call TRBJ1-1; D call uncertain. Germline V gene data show CDR1 as SGHRS and CDR2 as YFSETQ. The CDR3 covers 15 residues. V was shortened by 1 base and J by 0 bases, with 10 bases between the two germline ends. CDR3 bases: TGCGCCAGCAGCTTGCAGGCTACAATGAACACTGAAGCTTTCTTT. Its protein product is CASSLQATMNTEAFF.

The J gene is TRBJ2-7, the V gene TRBV2; unclear D gene. From germline, CDR1 is SNHLY and CDR2 FYNNEI. This CDR3 comprises 13 residues. Trimming removed 6 bases from V and 3 bases from J, with 12 bases in between. The CDR3 DNA follows: TGTGCCAGCAGCCCAAATGGGCTCTACGAGCAGTACTTC. It translates to CASSPNGLYEQYF.

The chain links TRBV7-3 to TRBJ1-2, with D perhaps matching TRBD1 (6 bases). Trimming shortened V by 1 base and J by 4 bases, and 10 bases separated the two germline ends. Germline-derived CDR1 and CDR2 are SGHTA and FQGTGA. This CDR3 is 14 amino acids long. The CDR3 protein is CASSLKGGLYGYTF. The CDR3 nucleotides are TGTGCCAGCAGCTTAAAAGGGGGGCTCTATGGCTACACCTTC. Complete variable domain (other parts from reference TRBV7-3 and TRBJ1-2): GAGVSQTPSNKVTEKGKYVELRCDPISGHTALYWYRQSLGQGPEFLIYFQGTGAADDSGLPNDRFFAVRPEGSVSTLKIQRTERGDSAVYLCASSLKGGLYGYTFGSGTRLTVV.